This T cell receptor (beta chain) was sequenced for a study of T cells in narcolepsy. General observations from the study: Comparing one patient's CSF and blood CD4+ clonotypes highlighted HCRT- and TRIB2-specific autoreactive clonotypes. Some memory CD4+ repertoires had no autoreactive clone sequences. Reportedly, autoreactive clonotypes were serially detected in patients' blood but not controls'.

Data came from immunoSEQ multiplex PCR; TCRdb stores just in-frame clones and leaves some out. This sample has around 30,000 clones; approximately 79% occur once, and the top ten carry 3.8%. A remark on this clone: Its matching antigen is unknown.

CDR1 and CDR2 (germline): SGHDN, FVKESK. The CDR3 consists of 15 residues. Trimming stripped 4 bases from V and 6 bases from J, with 18 bases between. This receptor was obtained from a human donor in good health. The source material was memory (CD45RA-) CD4+ T cells from blood. The V gene is TRBV14, the J gene TRBJ1-1; D may be TRBD1 (6 bases). The CDR3 protein is CASSPDPRGKAEAFF. The CDR3 DNA sequence: TGTGCCAGCAGCCCCGACCCCAGGGGAAAGGCTGAAGCTTTCTTT. The full variable domain, rest sourced from reference TRBV14 and TRBJ1-1, is EAGVTQFPSHSVIEKGQTVTLRCDPISGHDNLYWYRRVMGKEIKFLLHFVKESKQDESGMPNNRFLAERTGGTYSTLKVQPAELEDSGVYFCASSPDPRGKAEAFFGQGTRLTVV.